This TCR beta chain is from a study of molecular identifiers for immune sequencing clone quantification. One entry per CDR3 protein results from TCRdb running MiXCR on the PCR reads. The sample lists some 40,000 distinct CDR3 sequences, less than 20% seen once, with roughly 7.7% in the top ten. This clonotype was observed at least ten times. CDR1 MNHEY and CDR2 SMNVEV come from the germline V gene (reference sequence). The CDR3 consists of 14 residues. The V gene lost 2 bases and the J gene lost 1 base, with 7 bases spanning the gap. The sequence derives from a human donor in good health. Some libraries in this study had Jurkat cell RNA spiked in. The sequenced material came from naive CD8+ T cells from blood, with Jurkat cell RNA spiked in. Sample subset: FACS-sorted CD8+CD4-CCR7+CD45RA+ naive T cells. The chain links TRBV27 to TRBJ2-3; D not resolved. The CDR3 DNA follows: TGTGCCAGCAGTTTAGGTTACGGCACAGATACGCAGTATTTT. Translating it yields CASSLGYGTDTQYF.